The source of this T cell receptor beta chain is a study of T cells after yellow fever vaccination. Across the study: Each low-cell-number fraction was prepared by means of SMART-Seq v4 Ultra Low Input.

Findings and caveats of the study: Clones that expanded after primary vaccination mostly reappeared after the booster (96% CD4, about 89% CD8). The secondary response was weaker, and its peak arrived faster, on day 5 versus 15.

TCRdb re-derived calls from the 5' RACE reads in MiXCR, one entry per CDR3 protein. The data contain some 390,000 distinct CDR3 sequences, around a sixth of them singletons. This clonotype appeared a few times. Its antigen remains unidentified. The source was PBMCs, collected before the yellow fever booster vaccination. This sequence originates from a man between 18 and 35 years old who received the YFV17D yellow fever vaccine.

For the CDR3, the DNA is TGTGCCAGCAGCGCAGGACCGGCCTACACCGGGGAGCTGTTTTTT. It specifies CASSAGPAYTGELFF. The V gene is TRBV7-3, the J gene TRBJ2-2; no reliable D call. The CDR3 contains 15 residues. V was clipped by 5 bases and J by 3 bases, with 13 bases between them. CDR1 is SGHTA and CDR2 is FQGTGA in the germline V gene.